These T cell receptor beta chains were read from a single sample in a study of cytomegalovirus exposure and HLA in healthy donors. TCRdb's copy holds only in-frame clones and misses some; the assay was immunoSEQ multiplex PCR. This sample has about 160,000 clones; about 78% occur once, and the top ten carry approximately 1.5%. Sequenced sample: PBMCs. These receptors were taken from a male donor in good health and CMV-seronegative. The CDR3 runs from the conserved cysteine through the conserved F or W. The D gene is left open where the match is weak. Not all rows give a size; the values are once, few, many and, for expanded clones, a class.

j_call cdr3_length d_call clone_size v_call cdr3_aa cdr3_nt
TRBJ2-1 11 NA NA TRBV20-1 CSARELHEQFF TGCAGTGCTAGAGAACTGCATGAGCAGTTCTTC
TRBJ1-3 16 TRBD1 NA TRBV19 CASSDLRGQGRNTIYF TGTGCCAGTAGTGACTTGCGGGGACAGGGTCGGAACACCATATATTTT
TRBJ1-6 16 NA NA TRBV28 CASSLQTGSLESPLHF TGTGCCAGCAGTTTGCAGACAGGTAGTCTGGAGTCACCCCTCCACTTT
TRBJ2-5 12 NA NA TRBV28 CASRRSTETQYF TGTGCCAGCAGGCGGAGCACAGAGACCCAGTACTTC
TRBJ2-2 15 TRBD1 NA TRBV7-9 CASSYRDRGTGELFF TGTGCCAGCAGTTACCGGGACAGGGGTACCGGGGAGCTGTTTTTT
TRBJ1-2 14 NA NA TRBV5-6 CASSRDRRNYGYTF TGTGCCAGCAGTCGTGACAGGCGCAACTATGGCTACACCTTC
TRBJ2-3 18 TRBD2 NA TRBV5-1 CASSLGTSGGQRADTQYF TGCGCCAGCAGCTTGGGGACTAGCGGGGGGCAAAGGGCAGATACGCAGTATTTT
TRBJ2-1 15 TRBD1 NA TRBV7-2 CASSQRTGWRNEQFF TGTGCCAGCAGCCAAAGGACAGGGTGGAGGAATGAGCAGTTCTTC
TRBJ2-2 16 TRBD1 NA TRBV5-1 CASSLGDRANTGELFF TGCGCCAGCAGCTTGGGTGACAGGGCGAACACCGGGGAGCTGTTTTTT
TRBJ2-3 15 NA NA TRBV7-2 CASSLARSGTDTQYF TGTGCCAGCAGCTTAGCGCGCAGCGGCACAGATACGCAGTATTTT
TRBJ1-1 13 NA NA TRBV28 CASSSELYTEAFF TGTGCCAGCAGTTCTGAGTTGTACACTGAAGCTTTCTTT
TRBJ1-3 16 NA NA TRBV4-1 CASSQVPNSSGNTIYF TGCGCCAGCAGCCAAGTACCCAACAGCTCTGGAAACACCATATATTTT
TRBJ2-5 13 TRBD1 NA TRBV5-4 CASSQQGAETQYF TGTGCCAGCAGCCAACAGGGGGCAGAGACCCAGTACTTC
TRBJ2-7 14 TRBD2 NA TRBV27 CASSRTSGRYEQYF TGTGCCAGCAGCCGTACTAGCGGGAGATACGAGCAGTACTTC
TRBJ2-1 16 NA NA TRBV19 CASSSRPSTALNEQFF TGTGCCAGTAGTTCTCGACCCTCGACAGCGCTCAATGAGCAGTTCTTC
TRBJ2-5 14 TRBD1 NA TRBV19 CASSTKQGEETQYF TGTGCCAGTAGTACGAAGCAGGGGGAGGAGACCCAGTACTTC
TRBJ1-3 13 TRBD1 NA TRBV6-1 CASSVDRGNTIYF TGTGCCAGCAGTGTCGACAGGGGGAACACCATATATTTT
TRBJ1-6 17 TRBD1 NA TRBV7-3 CASSLYGGGVRNSPLHF TGTGCCAGCAGCTTATACGGAGGGGGCGTTCGTAATTCACCCCTCCACTTT
TRBJ2-1 15 TRBD2 NA TRBV7-8 CASSLIQRGDNEQFF TGTGCCAGCAGCTTAATCCAGCGGGGGGACAATGAGCAGTTCTTC
TRBJ2-7 13 NA NA TRBV4-3 CASSVTPGNEQYF TGCGCCAGCAGTGTGACACCAGGGAACGAGCAGTACTTC
TRBJ2-3 13 NA few TRBV6-6 CAIQGRGTDTQYF TGTGCCATACAGGGCAGGGGCACAGATACGCAGTATTTT
TRBJ2-3 15 TRBD1 NA TRBV11-3 CASSFGQGHTDTQYF TGTGCCAGCAGCTTCGGACAGGGACACACAGATACGCAGTATTTT
TRBJ2-7 15 NA NA TRBV21-1 CASSKQPSKGPEQYF TGTGCCAGCAGCAAGCAGCCAAGTAAGGGGCCGGAGCAGTACTTC
TRBJ2-3 18 TRBD2 NA TRBV4-3 CASSQENGREGIRDTQYF TGCGCCAGCAGCCAAGAGAACGGGAGGGAGGGTATAAGGGATACGCAGTATTTT
TRBJ1-2 13 TRBD1 NA TRBV5-6 CASTQTGLGGYTF TGTGCCAGCACCCAGACAGGGTTAGGTGGCTACACCTTC
TRBJ1-4 13 TRBD1 NA TRBV2 CASGGQGGEKLFF TGTGCCAGCGGCGGGCAGGGGGGCGAAAAACTGTTTTTT
TRBJ2-1 14 TRBD1 once TRBV6-4 CASSVGQGTNGQFF TGTGCCAGCAGTGTCGGACAGGGGACCAATGGGCAGTTCTTC
TRBJ2-1 14 NA NA TRBV27 CASSSDGMVYEQFF TGTGCCAGCAGTTCGGACGGGATGGTCTATGAGCAGTTCTTC
TRBJ2-5 15 NA NA TRBV5-4 CASSLKSGGGETQYF TGTGCCAGCAGCTTGAAATCGGGGGGCGGGGAGACCCAGTACTTC
TRBJ1-2 12 NA once TRBV10-1 CASSGTNYGYTF TGCGCCAGCAGCGGGACTAACTATGGCTACACCTTC
TRBJ2-3 17 TRBD1 NA TRBV19 CASSIHINRGSTDTQYF TGTGCCAGTAGTATCCATATCAACAGGGGGAGCACAGATACGCAGTATTTT
TRBJ1-1 12 NA NA TRBV29-1 CSALGGNTEAFF TGCAGCGCTCTAGGTGGGAACACTGAAGCTTTCTTT
TRBJ1-1 15 NA NA TRBV11-2 CASSLRTGRNTEAFF TGTGCCAGCAGCTTGAGAACAGGCAGGAACACTGAAGCTTTCTTT
TRBJ2-1 15 TRBD1 NA TRBV7-9 CASSLPWDRGNEQFF TGTGCCAGCAGCCTCCCCTGGGACAGGGGAAATGAGCAGTTCTTC
TRBJ1-1 14 NA NA TRBV5-1 CASSLGGRNTEAFF TGCGCCAGCAGCTTGGGTGGCCGGAACACTGAAGCTTTCTTT
TRBJ1-5 15 TRBD1 NA TRBV28 CASSSLGTGPQPQHF TGTGCCAGCAGTTCCCTTGGGACAGGGCCCCAGCCCCAGCATTTT
TRBJ2-1 14 NA NA TRBV7-6 CASSLGLANNEQFF TGTGCCAGCAGCTTAGGCCTAGCCAACAATGAGCAGTTCTTC
TRBJ1-1 14 NA NA TRBV5-1 CASSFSLGDTEAFF TGCGCCAGCAGCTTCTCCTTAGGGGACACTGAAGCTTTCTTT
TRBJ1-2 14 TRBD1 NA TRBV7-9 CASSGSGTGEGYTF TGTGCCAGCAGCGGATCCGGGACAGGGGAAGGCTACACCTTC
TRBJ1-2 15 TRBD1 few TRBV10-3 CAISGYGQGAAGYTF TGTGCCATCAGTGGGTACGGACAGGGGGCTGCGGGCTACACCTTC
TRBJ2-1 14 TRBD2 NA TRBV2 CASSGSGGRNEQFF TGTGCCAGCAGTGGAAGCGGGGGCCGCAATGAGCAGTTCTTC
TRBJ2-7 15 TRBD1 few TRBV2 CASSEALGTGPEQYF TGTGCCAGCAGTGAAGCATTAGGGACAGGGCCCGAGCAGTACTTC
TRBJ1-6 14 NA NA TRBV9 CASSGGGVHSPLHF TGTGCCAGCAGCGGAGGGGGGGTACATTCACCCCTCCACTTT
TRBJ1-2 15 TRBD1 NA TRBV6-5 CASRIDRAANYGYTF TGTGCCAGCAGAATAGACAGGGCAGCTAACTATGGCTACACCTTC
TRBJ2-1 17 NA once TRBV7-9 CASSPPSPTVAYNEQFF TGTGCCAGCAGCCCTCCCTCCCCCACTGTCGCCTACAATGAGCAGTTCTTC
TRBJ2-7 12 TRBD1 few TRBV27 CASSQQGGEQYF TGTGCCAGCAGCCAACAGGGGGGCGAGCAGTACTTC
TRBJ1-1 13 NA NA TRBV9 CASSVGGLAEAFF TGTGCCAGCAGCGTAGGAGGCTTGGCTGAAGCTTTCTTT
TRBJ1-2 15 TRBD1 NA TRBV7-2 CASSREGTGGYGYTF TGTGCCAGCAGCCGAGAAGGGACAGGAGGCTATGGCTACACCTTC
TRBJ2-1 20 TRBD1 once TRBV4-3 CASSQDFVGLDRVYSNEQFF TGCGCCAGCAGCCAAGACTTCGTGGGCTTGGACAGGGTTTACTCCAATGAGCAGTTCTTC
TRBJ1-5 13 NA NA TRBV7-2 CASSLGYNQPQHF TGTGCCAGCAGCTTAGGCTACAATCAGCCCCAGCATTTT
TRBJ2-7 14 NA few TRBV7-2 CASSPRGEYYEQYF TGTGCCAGCAGCCCCCGCGGGGAGTACTACGAGCAGTACTTC
TRBJ1-2 13 TRBD1 once TRBV2 CASSGDSPYGYTF TGTGCCAGCAGTGGGGACAGTCCGTATGGCTACACCTTC
TRBJ1-2 13 NA once TRBV27 CASGTMNVYGYTF TGTGCCAGCGGGACAATGAACGTCTATGGCTACACCTTC
TRBJ2-2 16 TRBD2 once TRBV11-2 CASSLDLAGVSGELFF TGTGCCAGCAGCTTAGACCTAGCGGGAGTGTCCGGGGAGCTGTTTTTT
TRBJ2-5 15 NA NA TRBV7-8 CASSPGVLKEETQYF TGTGCCAGCAGCCCCGGGGTTCTCAAGGAGGAGACCCAGTACTTC
TRBJ1-1 13 NA once TRBV11-1 CASSFTGTNEAFF TGTGCCAGCAGCTTTACAGGGACAAATGAAGCTTTCTTT
TRBJ1-1 12 NA NA TRBV28 CASGGLGTEAFF TGTGCCAGCGGGGGGTTAGGCACTGAAGCTTTCTTT